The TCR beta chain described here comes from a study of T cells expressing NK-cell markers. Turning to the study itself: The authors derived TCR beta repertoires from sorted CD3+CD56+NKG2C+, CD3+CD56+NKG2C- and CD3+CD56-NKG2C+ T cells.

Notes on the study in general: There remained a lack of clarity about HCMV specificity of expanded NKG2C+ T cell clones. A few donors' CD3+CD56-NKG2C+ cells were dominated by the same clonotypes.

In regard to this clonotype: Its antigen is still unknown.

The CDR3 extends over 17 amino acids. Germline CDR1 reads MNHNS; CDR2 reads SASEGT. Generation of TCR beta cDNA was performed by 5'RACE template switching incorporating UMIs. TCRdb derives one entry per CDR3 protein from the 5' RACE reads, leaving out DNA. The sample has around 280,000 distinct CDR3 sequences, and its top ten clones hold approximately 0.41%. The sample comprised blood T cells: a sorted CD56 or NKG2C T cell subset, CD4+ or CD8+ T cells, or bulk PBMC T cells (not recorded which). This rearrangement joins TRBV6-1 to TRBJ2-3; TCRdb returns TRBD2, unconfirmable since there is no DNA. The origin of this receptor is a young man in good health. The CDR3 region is CASLLRFSGSSTDTQYF.